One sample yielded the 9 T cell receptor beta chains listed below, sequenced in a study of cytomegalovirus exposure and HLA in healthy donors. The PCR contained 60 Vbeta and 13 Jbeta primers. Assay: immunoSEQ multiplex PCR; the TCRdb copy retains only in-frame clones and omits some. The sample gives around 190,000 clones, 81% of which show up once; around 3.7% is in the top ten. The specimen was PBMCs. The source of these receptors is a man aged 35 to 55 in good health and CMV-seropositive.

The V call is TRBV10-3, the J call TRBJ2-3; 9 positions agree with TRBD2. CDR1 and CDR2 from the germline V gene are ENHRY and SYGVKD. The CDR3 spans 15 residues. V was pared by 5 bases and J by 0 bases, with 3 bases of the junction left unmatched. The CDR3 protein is CAISRTSASTDTQYF. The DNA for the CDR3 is TGTGCCATCAGTAGGACTAGCGCCAGCACAGATACGCAGTATTTT.

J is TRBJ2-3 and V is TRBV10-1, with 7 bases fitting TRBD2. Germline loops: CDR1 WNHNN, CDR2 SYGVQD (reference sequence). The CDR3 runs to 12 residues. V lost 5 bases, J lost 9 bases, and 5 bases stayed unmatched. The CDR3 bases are TGCGCCAGCAGTAATAGCGGGTGGACGCAGTATTTT. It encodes CASSNSGWTQYF.

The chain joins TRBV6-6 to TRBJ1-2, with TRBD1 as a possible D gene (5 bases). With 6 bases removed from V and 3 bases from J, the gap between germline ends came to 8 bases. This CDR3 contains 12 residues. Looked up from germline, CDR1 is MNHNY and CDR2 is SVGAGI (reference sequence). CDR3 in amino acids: CASRKGDYGYTF. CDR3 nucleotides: TGTGCCAGCAGAAAAGGGGACTATGGCTACACCTTC.

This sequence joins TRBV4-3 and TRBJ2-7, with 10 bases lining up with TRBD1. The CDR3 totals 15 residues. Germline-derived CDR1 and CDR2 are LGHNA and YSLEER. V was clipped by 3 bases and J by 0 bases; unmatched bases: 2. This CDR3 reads CASSQGQGPSYEQYF. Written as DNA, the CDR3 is TGCGCCAGCAGCCAGGGACAGGGGCCCTCCTACGAGCAGTACTTC.

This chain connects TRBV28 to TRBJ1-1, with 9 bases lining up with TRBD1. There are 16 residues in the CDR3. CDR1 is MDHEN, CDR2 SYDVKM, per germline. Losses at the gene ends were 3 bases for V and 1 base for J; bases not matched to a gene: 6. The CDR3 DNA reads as TGTGCCAGCAGTTTCCCCACGACAGGGGGGAACACTGAAGCTTTCTTT. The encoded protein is CASSFPTTGGNTEAFF.

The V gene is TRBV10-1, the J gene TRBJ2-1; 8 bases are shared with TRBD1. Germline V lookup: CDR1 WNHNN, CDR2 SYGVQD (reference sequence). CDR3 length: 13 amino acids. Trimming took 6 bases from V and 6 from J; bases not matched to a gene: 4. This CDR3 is CASRWDRSNEQFF. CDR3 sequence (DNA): TGCGCCAGCAGATGGGACAGGAGCAATGAGCAGTTCTTC.

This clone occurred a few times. The CDR3 loop is CASSPAGGDEQFF. CDR3 DNA: TGTGCCAGCAGCCCAGCGGGGGGCGATGAGCAGTTCTTC. The chain recombines TRBV5-4 with TRBJ2-1; TRBD2 matches 9 bases. This CDR3 is built from 13 residues. Germline CDR1 and CDR2: SGHNT and YYREEE (reference sequence). After removal of 4 bases from V and 8 bases from J, the junction contained 4 bases not matched to a gene.

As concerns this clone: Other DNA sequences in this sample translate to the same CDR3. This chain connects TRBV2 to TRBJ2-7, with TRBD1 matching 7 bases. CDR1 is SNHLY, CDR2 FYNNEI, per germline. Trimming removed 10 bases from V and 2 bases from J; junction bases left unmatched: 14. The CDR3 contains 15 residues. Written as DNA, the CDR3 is TGTGCCATCAGAAGCCCGGGACAGAGAGCCTACGAGCAGTACTTC. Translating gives CAIRSPGQRAYEQYF.

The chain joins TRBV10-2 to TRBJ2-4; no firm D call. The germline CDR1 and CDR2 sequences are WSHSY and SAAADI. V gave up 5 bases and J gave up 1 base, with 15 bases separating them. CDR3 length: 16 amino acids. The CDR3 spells CASSPPGLVAKNIQYF. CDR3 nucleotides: TGCGCCAGCAGTCCGCCGGGTCTAGTTGCCAAAAACATTCAGTACTTC.